This T cell receptor beta chain was sequenced during a study of T cell responses to AZD1222 COVID-19 vaccine. The repertoire was sequenced with immunoSEQ multiplex PCR; TCRdb's copy has only in-frame clones and lacks some. This sample has 120,000 or so clones, with 80% to 90% found just once. CDR3 size: 15 residues. CDR1 is MNHNS, CDR2 SASEGT, per germline. The germline V and J ends were trimmed by 1 base and 6 bases, with 10 bases remaining between them. General study findings and limits: Just a handful of people given AZD1222 tested seropositive at baseline.

On this clone: Its antigen remains unknown.

The chain combines TRBV6-1 with TRBJ1-6; D not certain. This TCR derives from an adult in good health. Here the sequenced sample was peripheral blood, taken on day 0 of AZD1222 vaccination. The CDR3 here is CASSEGTERNSPLHF. CDR3 nucleotide sequence: TGTGCCAGCAGTGAAGGAACAGAGCGTAATTCACCCCTCCACTTT.